Listed here are 29 T cell receptor beta chains from one sample, sequenced in a study of T cells in Graves' hyperthyroidism and ophthalmopathy. RNA transcripts yielded amplified TCR beta CDR3 regions. Carried out on the TCR CDR3, a first-round RT-PCR used the HTBI primer set. In TCRdb, the multiplex PCR reads were re-called with MiXCR into one record per CDR3 protein. The sample yields over 700,000 distinct CDR3 sequences, 38% seen once. Material for sequencing was blood. Source of these receptors: a young man with Graves' hyperthyroidism.

Ten or more counts support this clonotype. The gene calls are TRBV7-9 and TRBJ2-7; D remains unclear. CDR3 length equals 13 residues. The germline V gene encodes CDR1 SEHNR and CDR2 FQNEAQ (reference sequence). Trimming took off 1 base at V and 5 bases at J, with 9 bases between the two ends. CDR3 sequence: CASSLVPDHEQYF. The CDR3 DNA follows: TGTGCCAGCAGCTTAGTGCCAGACCACGAGCAGTACTTC.

In its sample, this clonotype was seen a few times. The rearrangement links TRBV19 to TRBJ1-4; D ambiguous. Germline CDR1 LNHDA, CDR2 SQIVND (reference sequence). The CDR3 consists of 16 residues. The ends were cut back, 5 bases at V and 2 bases at J, with 15 bases in the middle. The DNA for the CDR3 is TGTGCCAGTAGTCCCCGGCATAGGGAGACTAATGAAAAACTGTTTTTT. Translating it yields CASSPRHRETNEKLFF.

This clonotype was detected a few times. The chain has TRBV7-9 and TRBJ2-5; TRBD1 might be the D (5 bases). Germline V gives CDR1 SEHNR, CDR2 FQNEAQ (reference sequence). With 4 bases removed from V and 0 bases from J, the gap between germline ends came to 12 bases. The CDR3 spans 15 residues. CDR3 residues: CASSSTVMYQETQYF. In DNA, the CDR3 is TGTGCCAGCAGCTCGACAGTTATGTACCAAGAGACCCAGTACTTC.

In its sample, this clonotype was seen many times. This chain connects TRBV29-1 to TRBJ2-7; tentative D call: TRBD2 (6 bases). Trimming pared 3 bases from V and 7 bases from J, leaving 16 bases between. Germline V CDR1 and CDR2: SQVTM, ANQGSEA. This CDR3 is built from 13 residues. The CDR3 loop is CSVEAGRGGEQYF. CDR3 in DNA: TGCAGCGTTGAGGCGGGAAGAGGCGGAGAGCAGTACTTC.

This sequence joins TRBV12-3 or TRBV12-4 and TRBJ2-7, with 7 nucleotides matching TRBD1. V shed 4 bases, J shed 2 bases, and the junction held 5 bases outside the gene matches. The CDR3 covers 14 residues. The CDR3 is CASSSSQGAYEQYF. The CDR3 DNA reads as TGTGCCAGCAGTTCTAGTCAGGGGGCCTACGAGCAGTACTTC.

As to this clonotype: A junction boundary mismatches the germline segment, possibly from a read error. The chain links TRBV29-1 to TRBJ2-7, with TRBD2 matching over 10 bases. Germline CDR1 reads SQVTM; CDR2 reads ANQGSEA. The CDR3 has 15 amino acids. The chain's CDR3 is CSAPNSTSGVYERYF. The CDR3 DNA sequence: TGCAGTGCTCCCAACTCTACTAGCGGGGTCTACGAGCGGTACTTC.

The V call is TRBV20-1, the J call TRBJ2-7, with 9 bases lining up with TRBD2. Germline assignment: CDR1 DFQATT and CDR2 SNEGSKA (reference sequence). The CDR3 loop spans 16 amino acids. Losses at the gene ends were 0 bases for V and 4 bases for J; bases not matched to a gene: 10. CDR3 nucleotide sequence: TGCAGTGCTAGAGATCGGACTAGCGACAGCCCATACGAGCAGTACTTC. This sequence encodes CSARDRTSDSPYEQYF.

This clonotype was seen only a few times. The chain is built from TRBV6-1 and TRBJ1-2; D may be TRBD1 (6 bases). CDR1 is MNHNS, CDR2 SASEGT, per germline. The V and J ends lost 3 bases and 4 bases respectively, with 12 bases between them. The CDR3 runs 14 residues. In nucleotides, the CDR3 is TGTGCCAGCAGTGATGGGGGGGGCGGCTATGGCTACACCTTC. It yields the protein CASSDGGGGYGYTF.

This clonotype was detected only a few times. The V call is TRBV7-3, the J call TRBJ2-5, with D tentatively TRBD2 (5 bases). The length of the CDR3 is 16 residues. Germline values: CDR1 SGHTA, CDR2 FQGTGA. Trimming pared 5 bases from V and 4 bases from J, leaving 20 bases between. Here the CDR3 reads CASSPTGEGRGETQYF. CDR3 DNA: TGTGCCAGCAGCCCAACGGGCGAGGGCCGAGGAGAGACCCAGTACTTC.

The chain is built from TRBV5-1 and TRBJ1-1; 7 bases line up with TRBD1. The V and J ends lost 6 bases and 7 bases, in that order; junction bases with no gene match: 15. Germline loops: CDR1 SGHRS, CDR2 YFSETQ. This CDR3 has 15 residues. The CDR3 nucleotides read TGCGCCAGCACCGGGACAGAGAGCTCTGAGGGTGAAGCTTTCTTT. Translation gives CASTGTESSEGEAFF.

There are a few counts of this clonotype. The chain has TRBV5-1 and TRBJ2-7, with 7 nucleotides matching TRBD2. This CDR3 has 15 residues. Germline-derived CDR1 and CDR2 are SGHRS and YFSETQ. V trimming: 5 bases; J trimming: 3 bases; junction bases outside the gene matches: 11. Here the CDR3 reads CASRVEGRAVYEQYF. The CDR3 coding sequence is TGCGCCAGCAGGGTTGAAGGGAGGGCCGTCTACGAGCAGTACTTC.

The V and J genes are TRBV2 and TRBJ1-5; TRBD1 aligns across 8 bases. The V segment lost 6 bases and the J segment 9 bases; nucleotides outside the gene matches: 7. The V gene's germline CDR1 is SNHLY and CDR2 FYNNEI. This CDR3 region has 13 residues. CDR3 in DNA: TGTGCCAGCAGGGGCAGGGGGCGCCGGCCCCAGCATTTT. Amino acid sequence: CASRGRGRRPQHF.

This clonotype was seen at least ten times. This chain uses TRBV15 with TRBJ2-2, with D perhaps matching TRBD1 (6 bases). The germline V gene has CDR1 LNHNV and CDR2 YYDKDF (reference sequence). V was trimmed by 6 bases and J by 1 base, leaving 12 bases between them. This CDR3 is built from 15 residues. CDR3 amino acids: CATRRRDKNTGELFF. The CDR3 DNA is TGTGCCACCAGGAGACGGGACAAGAACACCGGGGAGCTGTTTTTT.

This chain uses TRBV6-1 with TRBJ2-2; the D is unclear. This CDR3 is built from 13 residues. Between the trimmed V and J ends, which lost 4 bases and 4 bases, there was a span of 7 bases. Germline CDR1 reads MNHNS; CDR2 reads SASEGT. CDR3 sequence: CASSVLSTGELFF. The CDR3 nucleotides are TGTGCCAGCAGTGTCTTGAGCACCGGGGAGCTGTTTTTT.

This clonotype appeared a few times. Written as DNA, the CDR3 is TGCGCCAGCAGTAACAGGGGAAGATACGAGCAGTACTTC. Protein product: CASSNRGRYEQYF. The V call is TRBV5-1, the J call TRBJ2-7, with 7 positions matching TRBD1. The germline V gene encodes CDR1 SGHRS and CDR2 YFSETQ. The CDR3 runs 13 residues. The J segment lost 4 bases and the V segment lost 5 bases, leaving 6 bases of the junction unmatched.

This clonotype was picked up a small number of times. The rearrangement joins TRBV9 to TRBJ1-1; no reliable D call. Germline CDR1 reads SGDLS; CDR2 reads YYNGEE. The CDR3 loop spans 13 amino acids. With 0 bases removed from V and 3 bases from J, the gap between germline ends came to 6 bases. CDR3 sequence (DNA): TGTGCCAGCAGCGTAGCTACCGACACTGAAGCTTTCTTT. As protein: CASSVATDTEAFF.

In its sample, this clonotype was seen many times. J is TRBJ1-1 and V is TRBV25-1, with no clear D. Trimming shortened V by 0 bases and J by 0 bases, and 8 bases separated the two germline ends. This CDR3 comprises 15 residues. Germline loops: CDR1 MGHDK, CDR2 SYGVNS. CDR3 DNA sequence: TGTGCCAGCAGTGAATACGGGGATGTGAACACTGAAGCTTTCTTT. Translating it yields CASSEYGDVNTEAFF.

The chain uses TRBV7-9 and TRBJ2-7; perhaps D is TRBD1 or TRBD2 (5 bases each). V was cut by 4 bases and J by 5 bases, with 15 bases left in between. CDR1 and CDR2 (germline): SEHNR, FQNEAQ (reference sequence). The CDR3 length is 14 residues. In DNA form, the CDR3 reads TGTGCCAGCAGCTGGGACCCGGCTTCCGACGAGCAGTACTTC. Translation gives CASSWDPASDEQYF.

This clonotype was observed once. V usage is TRBV7-8 and J usage is TRBJ1-5; 8 nucleotides agree with TRBD1. CDR1 and CDR2 from the germline V gene are SGHVS and FQNEAQ. The ends lost 5 bases at V and 11 bases at J; junction bases unmatched: 11. This CDR3 has 14 residues. CDR3 DNA: TGTGCCAGCAGCAAATGGGACAGGTTAGAGACCCAGCATTTT. Translating it yields CASSKWDRLETQHF.

The chain recombines TRBV20-1 with TRBJ2-2; a weak D match, TRBD2 (5 bases). The CDR3 extends over 12 amino acids. V shed 1 base and J shed 7 bases, with 7 bases lying between them. The germline V gene has CDR1 DFQATT and CDR2 SNEGSKA (reference sequence). CDR3 region: CSARGAGGELFF. Written as DNA, the CDR3 is TGCAGTGCTAGAGGGGCGGGCGGGGAGCTGTTTTTT.

Of note for this clonotype: Germline is not matched at one junction end, which may reflect a read error. The rearrangement uses TRBV7-3 and TRBJ1-1; unclear D gene. The germline CDR1 and CDR2 sequences are SGHTA and FQGTGA. The CDR3 totals 15 residues. CDR3 amino acids: CTSSLDLNRDTEAFF. The CDR3 region has the DNA TGTACCAGCAGCTTAGATCTCAATCGGGACACTGAAGCTTTCTTT.

V gene TRBV15 combines with J gene TRBJ1-4, with 11 bases lining up with TRBD1. With 4 bases clipped from V and 8 bases from J, the junction kept 9 bases outside the gene matches. This CDR3 spans 16 amino acids. Germline lookup yields CDR1 LNHNV and CDR2 YYDKDF (reference sequence). The CDR3 region is CATSTKGQGAWEKLFF. The CDR3 bases are TGTGCCACCAGCACAAAAGGACAGGGGGCATGGGAAAAACTGTTTTTT.

The gene calls are TRBV29-1 and TRBJ1-2; no firm D call. The CDR3 spans 12 residues. V lost 7 bases and J lost 6, with 15 bases in between. Germline-derived CDR1 and CDR2 are SQVTM and ANQGSEA. The CDR3 bases are TGCAGCGCTGACCCCTCGACGCATGGCTACACCTTC. It specifies CSADPSTHGYTF. The full variable domain, rest sourced from reference TRBV29-1 and TRBJ1-2, is SAVISQKPSRDICQRGTSLTIQCQVDSQVTMMFWYRQQPGQSLTLIATANQGSEATYESGFVIDKFPISRPNLTFSTLTVSNMSPEDSSIYLCSADPSTHGYTFGSGTRLTVV.

This clonotype has just a few counts. The CDR3 nucleotides read TGTGCCAGCAGCGCCCCGGGACTAGCGGGGGGGAACCAAGAGACCCAGTACTTC. Translated, it gives CASSAPGLAGGNQETQYF. The chain couples TRBV9 to TRBJ2-5, with 16 nucleotides matching TRBD2. V shed 3 bases and J 0 bases; nucleotides not matched to a gene: 5. Germline CDR1 reads SGDLS; CDR2 reads YYNGEE. The CDR3 loop spans 18 amino acids.

V gene TRBV7-8 combines with J gene TRBJ2-3; possibly TRBD2 for D (6 bases). This CDR3 has 13 residues. Germline CDR1 and CDR2: SGHVS and FQNEAQ. The V gene lost 6 bases and the J gene lost 2 bases, with 9 bases spanning the gap. CDR3 bases: TGTGCCAGCAGTAGGGACTTCACAGATACGCAGTATTTT. Amino acid sequence: CASSRDFTDTQYF.

This clonotype was counted ten times or more. This chain connects TRBV7-2 to TRBJ1-1; D gene uncertain. Between the trimmed V and J ends, which lost 4 bases and 1 base, there was a span of 13 bases. CDR3 size: 15 residues. Germline V gives CDR1 SGHTA, CDR2 FQGNSA. The CDR3 here is CASSWMGSANTEAFF. The DNA for the CDR3 is TGTGCCAGCAGCTGGATGGGGTCTGCGAACACTGAAGCTTTCTTT.

This clonotype was found many times. A read error may account for a junction end that differs from germline. This chain joins TRBV29-1 and TRBJ2-2; D is unclear. The CDR3 runs to 12 residues. Germline V CDR1 and CDR2: SQVTM, ANQGSEA. CDR3 sequence reads: CSVEVGIRELFF. The DNA for the CDR3 is TGCAGCGTAGAAGTGGGAATCCGGGAGCTGTTTTTT.

This clonotype was counted ten times or more. The chain employs TRBV25-1 and TRBJ2-2; D is ambiguous. The CDR3 contains 16 residues. Trimming stripped 4 bases from V and 0 bases from J, with 12 bases between. The germline V gene has CDR1 MGHDK and CDR2 SYGVNS. The CDR3 protein is CASSGLGSANTGELFF. The CDR3 coding sequence is TGTGCCAGCAGTGGGCTCGGAAGCGCGAACACCGGGGAGCTGTTTTTT.

To note about this clonotype: An end of the junction does not agree with germline; a read error may underlie this. DNA of the CDR3: TGTGCCGGCAGCGCGGACACCCTGAACACTGAAGCTTTCTTT. It is translated as CAGSADTLNTEAFF. This chain joins TRBV9 and TRBJ1-1; possible D gene TRBD1, 5 bases. The CDR3 covers 14 residues. The V gene's germline CDR1 is SGDLS and CDR2 YYNGEE.